This T cell receptor (beta chain) was found in a study of T-cell reconstitution after alpha-beta-depleted transplantation in children. This clonotype was observed many times. CDR3 length: 14 residues. V was trimmed by 5 bases and J by 4 bases, leaving 12 bases between them. As it was prepared, the TCRbeta library received unique molecular identifiers. MiXCR, run by TCRdb on the PCR reads, gives a single entry per CDR3 protein. The sample includes 600,000 to 700,000 distinct CDR3 sequences, around 16% of them seen just once. This TCR was sampled from a human donor who donated a stem cell graft to a child with acute myeloid leukemia. Sequenced material: PBMCs from the stem cell graft donor, taken from the stem cell graft. V usage is TRBV12-3 or TRBV12-4 and J usage is TRBJ2-4; tentatively, D is TRBD1 or TRBD2 (5 bases each). In nucleotides, the CDR3 is TGTGCCAGCAGTCCTATAGAGGGGAAAAACATTCAGTACTTC. Encoded protein: CASSPIEGKNIQYF.